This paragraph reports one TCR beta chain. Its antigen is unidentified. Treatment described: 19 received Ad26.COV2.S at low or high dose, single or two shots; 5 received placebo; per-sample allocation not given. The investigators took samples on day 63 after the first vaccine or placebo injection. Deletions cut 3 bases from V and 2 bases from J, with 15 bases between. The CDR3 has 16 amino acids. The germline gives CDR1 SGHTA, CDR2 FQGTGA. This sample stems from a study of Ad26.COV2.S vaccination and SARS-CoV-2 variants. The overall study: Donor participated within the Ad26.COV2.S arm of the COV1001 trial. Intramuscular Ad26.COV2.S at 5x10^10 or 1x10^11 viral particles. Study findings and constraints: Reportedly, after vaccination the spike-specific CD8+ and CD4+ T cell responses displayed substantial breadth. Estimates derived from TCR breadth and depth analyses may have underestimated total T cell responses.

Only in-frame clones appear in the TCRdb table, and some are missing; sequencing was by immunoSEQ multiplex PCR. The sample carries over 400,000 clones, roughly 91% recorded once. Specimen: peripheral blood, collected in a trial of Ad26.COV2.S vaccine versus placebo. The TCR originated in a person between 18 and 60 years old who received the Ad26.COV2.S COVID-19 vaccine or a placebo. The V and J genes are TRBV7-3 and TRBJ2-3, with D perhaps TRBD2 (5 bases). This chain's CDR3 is CASSFSGLSHTDTQYF. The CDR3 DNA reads TGTGCCAGCAGCTTTTCAGGACTGTCCCACACAGATACGCAGTATTTT.